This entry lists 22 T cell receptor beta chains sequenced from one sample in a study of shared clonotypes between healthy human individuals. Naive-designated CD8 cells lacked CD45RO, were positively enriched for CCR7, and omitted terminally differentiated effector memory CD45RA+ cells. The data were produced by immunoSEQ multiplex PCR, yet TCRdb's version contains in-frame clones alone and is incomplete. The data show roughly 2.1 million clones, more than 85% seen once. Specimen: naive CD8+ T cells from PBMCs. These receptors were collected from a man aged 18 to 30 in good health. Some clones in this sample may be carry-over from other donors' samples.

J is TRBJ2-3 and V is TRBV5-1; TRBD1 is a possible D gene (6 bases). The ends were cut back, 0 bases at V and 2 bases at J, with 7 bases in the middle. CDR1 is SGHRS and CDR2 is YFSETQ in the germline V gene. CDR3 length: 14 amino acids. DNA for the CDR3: TGCGCCAGCAGCTTGGACAGGGTCACAGATACGCAGTATTTT. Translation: CASSLDRVTDTQYF.

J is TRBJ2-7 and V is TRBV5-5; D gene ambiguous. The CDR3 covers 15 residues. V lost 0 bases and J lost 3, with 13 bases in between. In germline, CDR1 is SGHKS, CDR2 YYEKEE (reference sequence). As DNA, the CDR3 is TGTGCCAGCAGCTTGGCCCCCAGCCCAGTCTACGAGCAGTACTTC. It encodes CASSLAPSPVYEQYF.

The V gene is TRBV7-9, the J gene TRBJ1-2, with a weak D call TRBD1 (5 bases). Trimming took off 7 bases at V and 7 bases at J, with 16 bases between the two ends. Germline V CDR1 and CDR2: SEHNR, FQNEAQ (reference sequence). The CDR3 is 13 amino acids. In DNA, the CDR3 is TGTGCCAGCACCATGGGGGGGGACGGTGGCTACACCTTC. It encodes CASTMGGDGGYTF.

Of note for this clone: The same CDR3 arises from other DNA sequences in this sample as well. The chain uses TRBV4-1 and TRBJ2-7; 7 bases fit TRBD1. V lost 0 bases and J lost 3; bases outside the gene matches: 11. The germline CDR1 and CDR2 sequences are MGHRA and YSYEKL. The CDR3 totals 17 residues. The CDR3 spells CASSQEGGGQWVYEQYF. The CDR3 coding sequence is TGCGCCAGCAGCCAAGAAGGTGGGGGACAGTGGGTCTACGAGCAGTACTTC.

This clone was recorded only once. Here the CDR3 DNA reads TGCGCCAGCAGCCAAGATGAGCCCGGGCCCAAGGAGACCCAGTACTTC. Encoded protein: CASSQDEPGPKETQYF. V and J are TRBV4-3 and TRBJ2-5; the D is unclear. The CDR3 runs to 16 residues. Trimming stripped 0 bases from V and 5 bases from J, with 16 bases between. In germline, CDR1 is LGHNA, CDR2 YSLEER.

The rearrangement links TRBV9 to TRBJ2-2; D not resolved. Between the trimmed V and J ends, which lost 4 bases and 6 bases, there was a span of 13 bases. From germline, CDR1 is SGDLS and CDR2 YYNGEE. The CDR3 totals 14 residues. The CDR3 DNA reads TGTGCCAGCAGCCAGACGGGCCTTCCCGGGGAGCTGTTTTTT. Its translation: CASSQTGLPGELFF.

The CDR3 loop reads CASTRDRDSYEQYF. CDR3 nucleotides: TGTGCCAGTACACGGGACAGGGACTCCTACGAGCAGTACTTC. The chain recombines TRBV6-5 with TRBJ2-7, with 9 bases aligning to TRBD1. The CDR3 has 14 amino acids. The germline gives CDR1 MNHEY, CDR2 SVGAGI. V lost 9 bases and J lost 0; bases outside the gene matches: 6.

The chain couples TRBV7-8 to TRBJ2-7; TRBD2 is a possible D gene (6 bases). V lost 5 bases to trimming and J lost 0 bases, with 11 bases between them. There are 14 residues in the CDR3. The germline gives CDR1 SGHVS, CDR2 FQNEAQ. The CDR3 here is CASSPRRGSYEQYF. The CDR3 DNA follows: TGTGCCAGCAGCCCCAGGAGGGGCTCCTACGAGCAGTACTTC.

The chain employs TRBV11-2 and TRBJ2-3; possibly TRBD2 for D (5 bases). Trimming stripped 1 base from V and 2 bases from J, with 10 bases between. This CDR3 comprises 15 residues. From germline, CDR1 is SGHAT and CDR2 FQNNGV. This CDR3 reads CASSLAQRITDTQYF. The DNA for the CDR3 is TGTGCCAGCAGCTTAGCTCAGCGGATCACAGATACGCAGTATTTT.

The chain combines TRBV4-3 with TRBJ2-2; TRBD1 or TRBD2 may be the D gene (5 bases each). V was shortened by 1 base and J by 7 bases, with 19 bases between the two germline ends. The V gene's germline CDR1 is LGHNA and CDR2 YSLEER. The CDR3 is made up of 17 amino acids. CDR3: CASSQAHGLQGGGELFF. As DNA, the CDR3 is TGCGCCAGCAGCCAAGCGCACGGACTGCAGGGCGGCGGGGAGCTGTTTTTT.

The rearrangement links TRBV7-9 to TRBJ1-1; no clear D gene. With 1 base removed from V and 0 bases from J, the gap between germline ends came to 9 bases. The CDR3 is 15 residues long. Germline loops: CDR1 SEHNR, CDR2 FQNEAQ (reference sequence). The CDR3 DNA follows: TGTGCCAGCAGCTTAGTTGGCCGGCTGAACACTGAAGCTTTCTTT. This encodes CASSLVGRLNTEAFF. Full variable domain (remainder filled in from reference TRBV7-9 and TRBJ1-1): DTGVSQNPRHKITKRGQNVTFRCDPISEHNRLYWYRQTLGQGPEFLTYFQNEAQLEKSRLLSDRFSAERPKGSFSTLEIQRTEQGDSAMYLCASSLVGRLNTEAFFGQGTRLTVV.

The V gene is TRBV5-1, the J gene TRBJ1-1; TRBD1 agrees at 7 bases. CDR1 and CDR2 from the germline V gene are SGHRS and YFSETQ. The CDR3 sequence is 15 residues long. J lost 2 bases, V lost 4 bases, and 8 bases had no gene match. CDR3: CASSADRAVNTEAFF. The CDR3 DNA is TGCGCCAGCAGCGCCGACAGGGCTGTAAACACTGAAGCTTTCTTT.

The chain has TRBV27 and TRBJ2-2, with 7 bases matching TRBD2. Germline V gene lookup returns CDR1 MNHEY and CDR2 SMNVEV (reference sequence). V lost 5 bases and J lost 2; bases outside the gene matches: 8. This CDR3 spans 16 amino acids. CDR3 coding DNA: TGTGCCAGCAGTACGCGACTAGCACCCAACACCGGGGAGCTGTTTTTT. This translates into CASSTRLAPNTGELFF.

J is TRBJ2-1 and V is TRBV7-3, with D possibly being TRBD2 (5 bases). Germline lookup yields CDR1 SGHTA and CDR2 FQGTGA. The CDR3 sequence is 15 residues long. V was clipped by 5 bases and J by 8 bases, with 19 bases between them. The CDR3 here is CASSTSGPLLDEQFF. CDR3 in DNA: TGTGCCAGCAGCACCAGCGGCCCTCTCTTGGATGAGCAGTTCTTC.

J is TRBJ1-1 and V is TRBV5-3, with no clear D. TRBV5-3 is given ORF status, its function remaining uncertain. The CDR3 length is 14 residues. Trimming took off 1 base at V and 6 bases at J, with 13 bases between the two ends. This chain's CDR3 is CARSLRIEEAEAFF. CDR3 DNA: TGTGCCAGAAGCTTGAGGATCGAGGAGGCTGAAGCTTTCTTT.

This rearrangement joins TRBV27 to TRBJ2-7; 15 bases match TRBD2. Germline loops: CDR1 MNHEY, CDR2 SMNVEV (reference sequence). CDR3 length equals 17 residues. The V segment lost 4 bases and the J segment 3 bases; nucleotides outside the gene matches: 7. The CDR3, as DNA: TGTGCCAGCAGTTGGACTAGCGGGAGGGAAAATCTCTACGAGCAGTACTTC. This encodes CASSWTSGRENLYEQYF.

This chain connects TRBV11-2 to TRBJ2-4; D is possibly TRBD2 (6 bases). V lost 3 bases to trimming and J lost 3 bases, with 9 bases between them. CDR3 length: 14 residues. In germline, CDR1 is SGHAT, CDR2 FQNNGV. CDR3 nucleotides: TGTGCCAGCAGCTTGCGGGACCTCAAAAACATTCAGTACTTC. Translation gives CASSLRDLKNIQYF.

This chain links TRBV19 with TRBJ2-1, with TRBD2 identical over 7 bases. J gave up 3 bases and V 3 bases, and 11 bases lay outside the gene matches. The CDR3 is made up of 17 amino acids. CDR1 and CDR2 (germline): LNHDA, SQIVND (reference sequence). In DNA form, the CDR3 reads TGTGCCAGTAGTATGACCTCCCCTAGCGGTTTCTACAATGAGCAGTTCTTC. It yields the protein CASSMTSPSGFYNEQFF.

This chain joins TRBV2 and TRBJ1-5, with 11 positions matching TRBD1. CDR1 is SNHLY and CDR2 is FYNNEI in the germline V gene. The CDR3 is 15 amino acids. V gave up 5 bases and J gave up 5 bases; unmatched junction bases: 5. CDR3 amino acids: CASSWTGGYDQPQHF. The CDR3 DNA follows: TGTGCCAGCAGTTGGACAGGGGGCTACGATCAGCCCCAGCATTTT.

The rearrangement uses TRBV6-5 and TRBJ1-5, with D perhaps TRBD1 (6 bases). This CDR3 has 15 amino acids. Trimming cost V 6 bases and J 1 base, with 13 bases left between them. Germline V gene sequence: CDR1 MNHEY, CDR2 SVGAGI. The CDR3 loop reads CASRVTGLSNQPQHF. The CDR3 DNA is TGTGCCAGCAGGGTGACAGGACTAAGCAATCAGCCCCAGCATTTT.

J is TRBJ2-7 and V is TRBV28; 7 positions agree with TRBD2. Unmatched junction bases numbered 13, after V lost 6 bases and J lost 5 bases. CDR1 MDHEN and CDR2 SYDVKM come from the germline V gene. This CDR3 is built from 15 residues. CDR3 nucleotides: TGTGCCAGCAGCGAATGGGGCGGGAGAGAGGACGAGCAGTACTTC. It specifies CASSEWGGREDEQYF.

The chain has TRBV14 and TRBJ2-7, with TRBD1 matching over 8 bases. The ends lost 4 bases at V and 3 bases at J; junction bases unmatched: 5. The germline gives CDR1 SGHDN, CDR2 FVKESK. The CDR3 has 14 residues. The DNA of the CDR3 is TGTGCCAGCAGCCCCGACAGGGGCCACTACGAGCAGTACTTC. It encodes CASSPDRGHYEQYF.